Below, one T cell receptor beta chain is given with its context. No antigen is known for it. The entry originates in a study of blood T cells in healthy people across ages. For the second PCR, which ran for roughly 6 to 12 cycles, a sample-barcoded 5' primer and a J-beta primer mix were used. TCRdb re-called the 5' RACE reads through MiXCR, storing one row per CDR3 protein. The sample lists about 900,000 distinct CDR3 sequences; 60% to 80% were seen once. The study's findings and limits: PBMCs left unsorted prevented a conclusive naive versus antigen-experienced comparison. Diversity was higher, and naive CD4+ cells more numerous, in long-lived donors than in aged donors.

This TCR was recovered from a man aged 30 to 45 in good health. Sequencing was performed on blood.

This chain's CDR3 is CSVVGRRFPGELFF. The CDR3 DNA follows: TGCAGCGTTGTTGGCAGACGATTCCCCGGGGAGCTGTTTTTT. The chain combines TRBV29-1 with TRBJ2-2; D is unresolved. The V end was cut by 4 bases, the J end by 6 bases, with 15 bases between. The CDR3 length is 14 residues. The germline CDR1 and CDR2 sequences are SQVTM and ANQGSEA.